The 18 T cell receptor beta chains below all came from one sample that was sequenced in a study of T cell changes during pregnancy in multiple sclerosis. Profiled with immunoSEQ multiplex PCR; TCRdb holds only in-frame clones, not every one. The sample lists almost 20,000 clones; roughly 88% were seen once. The specimen comprised CD8+ T cells from peripheral blood mononuclear cells, sampled in the third trimester of pregnancy. The source is a female donor in good health, enrolled as a control in a pregnancy study.

Only one count was recorded for this clone. The chain links TRBV7-3 to TRBJ2-1, with TRBD2 matching 8 bases. With V trimmed by 3 bases and J by 4 bases, 5 bases remained unmatched. Germline V gene data show CDR1 as SGHTA and CDR2 as FQGTGA. The CDR3 has 15 amino acids. CDR3 in DNA: TGTGCCAGCAGCTTCGAGGCGGGGGGATACAATGAGCAGTTCTTC. Its translation is CASSFEAGGYNEQFF.

Remarks on this clone: Mismatch with germline at one junction end may stem from a read error. V gene TRBV4-1 combines with J gene TRBJ2-5; 8 nucleotides align to TRBD2. The end of the DNA is better explained by TRBJ2-7, so the J call may be wrong. The CDR3 consists of 13 residues. Per germline, CDR1 MGHRA and CDR2 YSYEKL. The CDR3 bases are TGCGCCAGTAGCCCCACTAGCGGATACGAGCAGTACTTC. Its protein is CASSPTSGYEQYF.

The V gene is TRBV9, the J gene TRBJ1-1; TRBD1 matches at 7 bases. Germline-derived CDR1 and CDR2 are SGDLS and YYNGEE. The junction had 10 bases not matched to a gene; V was cut back by 6 bases and J by 8 bases. The CDR3 totals 13 residues. CDR3 DNA sequence: TGTGCCAGCAACCCTTCCGGACAGGTAGAAGCTTTCTTT. Translating it yields CASNPSGQVEAFF.

V and J are TRBV27 and TRBJ1-1; a possible D gene is TRBD1 (5 bases). The CDR3 runs to 13 residues. Trimming shortened V by 8 bases and J by 2 bases, and 12 bases separated the two germline ends. Looked up from germline, CDR1 is MNHEY and CDR2 is SMNVEV (reference sequence). CDR3 region: CASGIGGNTEAFF. CDR3 in DNA: TGTGCCAGCGGCATCGGGGGTAACACTGAAGCTTTCTTT.

This clone was seen only once. The CDR3 region has the DNA TGTGCCAGCAGCCAAAGATCAACAGGGGCGTCCTACGAGCAGTACTTC. Amino acids: CASSQRSTGASYEQYF. The chain joins TRBV7-9 to TRBJ2-7; TRBD1 matches at 7 bases. Unmatched junction bases numbered 11, after V lost 5 bases and J lost 1 base. The CDR3 is made up of 16 amino acids. Germline-derived CDR1 and CDR2 are SEHNR and FQNEAQ (reference sequence).

The CDR3 sequence: CASSPGTVQPQHF. DNA for the CDR3: TGCGCCAGCAGCCCCGGGACAGTGCAGCCCCAGCATTTT. This sequence joins TRBV4-1 and TRBJ1-5, with 7 bases aligning to TRBD1. CDR3 size: 13 residues. Germline trimming cut 4 bases from V and 7 bases from J; bases unmatched to any gene: 4. The germline gives CDR1 MGHRA, CDR2 YSYEKL.

The chain is built from TRBV29-1 and TRBJ2-1; D might be TRBD2 (6 bases). The germline V and J ends were trimmed by 0 bases and 7 bases, with 7 bases remaining between them. CDR3 length: 12 amino acids. Per germline, CDR1 SQVTM and CDR2 ANQGSEA. The CDR3 region is CSVEDRENEQFF. The CDR3 nucleotides read TGCAGCGTTGAAGATCGGGAGAATGAGCAGTTCTTC.

The chain is built from TRBV5-8 and TRBJ2-7; TRBD1 matches 12 bases. The CDR3 runs 15 residues. After removal of 2 bases from V and 5 bases from J, the junction contained 5 bases not matched to a gene. Germline V lookup: CDR1 SGHTS, CDR2 YDEGEE. CDR3 residues: CASSFMGQGANEQYF. For the CDR3, the DNA is TGTGCCAGCAGCTTTATGGGACAGGGGGCAAACGAGCAGTACTTC.

The chain has TRBV4-1 and TRBJ1-2; 10 nucleotides match TRBD1. The CDR3 runs to 16 residues. Germline V gives CDR1 MGHRA, CDR2 YSYEKL. The V segment lost 5 bases and the J segment 2 bases; nucleotides outside the gene matches: 8. The CDR3 region has the DNA TGCGCCAGCAGCGAGGGACAGGGGTTTTCAAACTATGGCTACACCTTC. The encoded protein is CASSEGQGFSNYGYTF.

This clone is a singleton in its sample. J is TRBJ2-3 and V is TRBV5-8, with D unclear. CDR3 length: 15 residues. Between the trimmed V and J ends, which lost 0 bases and 0 bases, there was a span of 8 bases. CDR1 SGHTS and CDR2 YDEGEE come from the germline V gene. The CDR3 bases are TGTGCCAGCAGCTTGGGAGCGACTAGCACAGATACGCAGTATTTT. Its protein product is CASSLGATSTDTQYF.

This sequence joins TRBV27 and TRBJ1-1, with 11 bases identical to TRBD1. The V and J ends lost 7 bases and 4 bases, in that order; junction bases with no gene match: 5. CDR1 is MNHEY, CDR2 SMNVEV, per germline (reference sequence). This CDR3 has 14 amino acids. The CDR3 DNA reads TGTGCCAGCACCACAGGGACAGGGGGCACTGAAGCTTTCTTT. Its translation is CASTTGTGGTEAFF.

CDR3 region: CASSEQGGGEGTGELFF. Written as DNA, the CDR3 is TGTGCCAGCAGTGAACAAGGGGGGGGAGAGGGAACCGGGGAGCTGTTTTTT. V gene TRBV6-1 combines with J gene TRBJ2-2; D perhaps matches TRBD2 (7 bases). From germline, CDR1 is MNHNS and CDR2 SASEGT. This CDR3 spans 17 amino acids. V was trimmed by 2 bases and J by 5 bases, leaving 18 bases between them.

This clone was seen just once. This chain links TRBV9 with TRBJ1-5, with 9 bases that match TRBD1. Germline CDR1 is SGDLS and CDR2 is YYNGEE. The CDR3 loop spans 14 amino acids. After removal of 4 bases from V and 5 bases from J, the junction contained 4 bases not matched to a gene. The CDR3 DNA is TGTGCCAGCAGCCCTTGGGACAGGGATCAGCCCCAGCATTTT. Protein product: CASSPWDRDQPQHF.

This sequence joins TRBV4-1 and TRBJ2-7; the D gene is possibly TRBD2 (5 bases). Germline V gives CDR1 MGHRA, CDR2 YSYEKL. V lost 4 bases, J lost 4 bases, and 11 bases lay in between. The CDR3 has 13 residues. DNA for the CDR3: TGCGCCAGCAGCCCCGGACTGTCGTACGAGCAGTACTTC. Protein product: CASSPGLSYEQYF.

V gene TRBV28 combines with J gene TRBJ1-5; D remains ambiguous. Trimming removed 6 bases from V and 3 bases from J, with 12 bases in between. There are 14 residues in the CDR3. In germline, CDR1 is MDHEN, CDR2 SYDVKM. The CDR3 nucleotides are TGTGCCAGCAGAGGAGAGGTTAACAATCAGCCCCAGCATTTT. This codes for CASRGEVNNQPQHF.

The chain employs TRBV28 and TRBJ1-3, with D hard to call. This CDR3 spans 13 amino acids. The V gene lost 3 bases and the J gene lost 0 bases, with 3 bases spanning the gap. Per the germline V gene, CDR1 is MDHEN and CDR2 is SYDVKM. The CDR3 bases are TGTGCCAGCAGTTTCTTCTCTGGAAACACCATATATTTT. Amino acids: CASSFFSGNTIYF.

The V gene is TRBV13, the J gene TRBJ2-7; possible D gene TRBD2, 5 bases. Trimming pared 5 bases from V and 2 bases from J, leaving 19 bases between. From germline, CDR1 is PRHDT and CDR2 FYEKMQ (reference sequence). The CDR3 is 16 amino acids. This CDR3 is CASSAREGLGPYEQYF. In nucleotides, the CDR3 is TGTGCCAGCAGCGCCCGGGAAGGACTCGGCCCCTACGAGCAGTACTTC.

The chain links TRBV7-9 to TRBJ2-3; D possibly corresponds to TRBD1 (5 bases). Germline CDR1 SEHNR, CDR2 FQNEAQ (reference sequence). V was shortened by 10 bases and J by 4 bases, with 9 bases between the two germline ends. This CDR3 is built from 11 residues. The CDR3 loop reads CATKGSDTQYF. The CDR3 nucleotides read TGTGCCACCAAGGGGTCAGATACGCAGTATTTT.